This T cell receptor (beta chain) was profiled in a study of T cell changes during pregnancy in multiple sclerosis. Sequencing used immunoSEQ multiplex PCR; TCRdb keeps in-frame clones, though not all of them. The sample holds over 90,000 clones; 90% are singletons and the top ten take around 0.8%. This CDR3 comprises 14 residues. Trimming cost V 5 bases and J 4 bases; bases outside gene matches: 3. In germline, CDR1 is LNHDA, CDR2 SQIVND (reference sequence). The sequence was obtained from a female donor in good health, enrolled as a control in a pregnancy study. This rearrangement joins TRBV19 to TRBJ2-1, with 9 bases that match TRBD2. Sequenced here: peripheral blood, sampled in the second trimester of pregnancy. CDR3 sequence reads: CASSYLAGYNEQFF. The CDR3 DNA is TGTGCCAGTAGTTATCTAGCGGGATACAATGAGCAGTTCTTC.